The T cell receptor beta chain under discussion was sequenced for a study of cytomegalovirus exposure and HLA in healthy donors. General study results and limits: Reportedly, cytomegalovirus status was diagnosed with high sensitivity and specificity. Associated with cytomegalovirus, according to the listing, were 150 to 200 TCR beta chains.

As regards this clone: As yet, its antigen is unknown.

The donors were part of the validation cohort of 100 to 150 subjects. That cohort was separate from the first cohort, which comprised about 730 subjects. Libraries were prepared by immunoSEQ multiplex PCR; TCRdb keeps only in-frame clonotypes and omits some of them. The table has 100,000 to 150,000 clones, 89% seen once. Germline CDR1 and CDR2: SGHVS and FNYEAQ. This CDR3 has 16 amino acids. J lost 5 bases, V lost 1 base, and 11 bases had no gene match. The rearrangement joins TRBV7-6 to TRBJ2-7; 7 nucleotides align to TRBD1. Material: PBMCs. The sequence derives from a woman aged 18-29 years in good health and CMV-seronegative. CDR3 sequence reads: CASSLGQGLNLNEQYF. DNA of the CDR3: TGTGCCAGCAGCTTAGGACAGGGCTTAAACCTAAACGAGCAGTACTTC.